Listed here are 27 T cell receptor beta chains from one sample, sequenced in a study of T cell repertoires in cytomegalovirus infection (dated by TCRdb to between 2018 and 2021). The sequencer was an Illumina HiSeq 1500. TCRdb itself trimmed the public reads at Q25 with fastp, ran MiXCR and retained productive beta chains. Entries are consolidated by CDR3 protein sequence, retaining the most common genes and DNA. For this sample the table gives under 850,000 distinct CDR3 sequences, of which roughly 36% were detected only once. Under 3% of the sample belongs to the ten largest clones. The sequencing input was PBMCs. The receptors originated from a human donor in good health (CMV status not recorded). Some clones in this sample may be carry-over from other donors' samples.

This chain joins TRBV4-1 and TRBJ1-1, with TRBD1 identical over 8 bases. CDR1 and CDR2 from the germline V gene are MGHRA and YSYEKL. The CDR3 runs 16 residues. J lost 1 base, V lost 1 base, and 5 bases had no gene match. The DNA for the CDR3 is TGCGCCAGCAGCCAAGGACAGGGGCCACCGAACACTGAAGCTTTCTTT. Protein product: CASSQGQGPPNTEAFF.

Worth noting for this clonotype: Without the conserved terminal phenylalanine or tryptophan, this CDR3 likely stems from a read error. CDR3 DNA: TGTGCCAGCAAAATGAGGTCGGTCGGGACTAGCGAGCAGTACTTA. Translation: CASKMRSVGTSEQYL. This chain links TRBV28 with TRBJ2-7; 8 positions agree with TRBD2. Trimming removed 7 bases from V and 6 bases from J; junction bases left unmatched: 14. The CDR3 covers 15 residues. The V gene's germline CDR1 is MDHEN and CDR2 SYDVKM.

V and J are TRBV7-9 and TRBJ2-7; 8 nucleotides line up with TRBD2. Germline loops: CDR1 SEHNR, CDR2 FQNEAQ (reference sequence). J gave up 4 bases and V 4 bases, and 18 bases lay outside the gene matches. This CDR3 has 18 residues. CDR3 sequence (DNA): TGTGCCAGCAGCTCAGTCGGGGGGGAGGGTTTTACTCCGTACGAGCAGTACTTC. Amino acids: CASSSVGGEGFTPYEQYF. Complete variable domain (other parts from reference TRBV7-9 and TRBJ2-7): DTGVSQNPRHKITKRGQNVTFRCDPISEHNRLYWYRQTLGQGPEFLTYFQNEAQLEKSRLLSDRFSAERPKGSFSTLEIQRTEQGDSAMYLCASSSVGGEGFTPYEQYFGPGTRLTVT.

This clonotype was detected many times. The rearrangement uses TRBV6-1 and TRBJ2-5, with TRBD2 matching over 10 bases. The CDR3 consists of 15 residues. J was trimmed by 4 bases and V by 1 base; bases with no gene match: 3. Germline V gene data show CDR1 as MNHNS and CDR2 as SASEGT. The CDR3 here is CASSEEAGGPETQYF. As DNA, the CDR3 is TGTGCCAGCAGTGAAGAAGCGGGAGGGCCAGAGACCCAGTACTTC.

V is TRBV5-5 and J is TRBJ2-3, with D perhaps matching TRBD2 (6 bases). CDR3 length equals 15 residues. The V and J ends lost 6 bases and 0 bases respectively, with 14 bases between them. Germline V CDR1 and CDR2: SGHKS, YYEKEE (reference sequence). The CDR3 DNA reads as TGTGCCAGCATCCGCGGGACGGCTAGCACAGATACGCAGTATTTT. Translation: CASIRGTASTDTQYF.

The V call is TRBV7-2, the J call TRBJ1-6, with D uncertain. Germline V CDR1 and CDR2: SGHTA, FQGNSA. V was trimmed by 2 bases and J by 9 bases, leaving 11 bases between them. The CDR3 has 14 residues. CDR3 amino acids: CASSLNGGSSPLHF. CDR3 DNA sequence: TGTGCCAGCAGCTTAAATGGTGGCAGTTCACCCCTCCACTTT.

J is TRBJ2-7 and V is TRBV6-1; 7 nucleotides match TRBD1. With V trimmed by 5 bases and J by 3 bases, 13 bases remained unmatched. The CDR3 covers 16 residues. The germline V gene encodes CDR1 MNHNS and CDR2 SASEGT. The CDR3 spells CASSTPRTGRNYEQYF. The CDR3, as DNA: TGTGCCAGCAGTACACCCAGGACAGGTCGAAACTACGAGCAGTACTTC.

The rearrangement uses TRBV2 and TRBJ2-7; D might be TRBD1 (6 bases). CDR1 and CDR2 (germline): SNHLY, FYNNEI. This CDR3 is 16 amino acids long. V was clipped by 5 bases and J by 3 bases, with 20 bases between them. CDR3 sequence reads: CASSNTPWTEDYEQYF. CDR3 in DNA: TGTGCCAGCAGTAATACACCATGGACAGAGGACTACGAGCAGTACTTC.

The gene calls are TRBV6-2 or TRBV6-3 and TRBJ2-7; no reliable D call. V lost 2 bases to trimming and J lost 2 bases, with 10 bases between them. Looked up from germline, CDR1 is MNHEY and CDR2 is SVGEGT. The CDR3 extends over 14 amino acids. CDR3 loop: CASSYPPGPYEQYF. The CDR3 DNA follows: TGTGCCAGCAGTTACCCCCCCGGCCCCTACGAGCAGTACTTC.

This rearrangement joins TRBV7-8 to TRBJ1-3; the D gene is possibly TRBD1 (5 bases). Per germline, CDR1 SGHVS and CDR2 FQNEAQ. Trimming pared 1 base from V and 4 bases from J, leaving 14 bases between. This CDR3 has 16 residues. This CDR3 reads CASSLGMRGAGNTIYF. The CDR3 DNA is TGTGCCAGCAGCTTAGGGATGCGAGGGGCCGGAAACACCATATATTTT.

V is TRBV10-3 and J is TRBJ1-2; weak D call: TRBD1 (6 bases). Germline CDR1 ENHRY, CDR2 SYGVKD. This CDR3 is built from 14 residues. V was shortened by 6 bases and J by 3 bases, with 14 bases between the two germline ends. CDR3 nucleotides: TGTGCCATCAGAGCACAGGGAGTCGACTATGGCTACACCTTC. As protein: CAIRAQGVDYGYTF.

CDR3 protein: CGGRTNTGELFF. The CDR3 region has the DNA TGCGGGGGGCGGACGAACACCGGGGAGCTGTTTTTT. This chain links TRBV29-1 with TRBJ2-2, with D perhaps matching TRBD1 or TRBD2 (6 bases each). The germline V gene encodes CDR1 SQVTM and CDR2 ANQGSEA. The CDR3 loop spans 12 amino acids.

This chain uses TRBV4-1 with TRBJ1-3; D uncertain. Germline CDR1 reads MGHRA; CDR2 reads YSYEKL. The V end was cut by 0 bases, the J end by 4 bases, with 13 bases between. This CDR3 has 16 amino acids. CDR3 protein: CASSQDLQVGGNTIYF. The DNA for the CDR3 is TGCGCCAGCAGCCAAGATCTGCAGGTGGGCGGAAACACCATATATTTT.

This chain links TRBV20-1 with TRBJ1-5; D gene unclear. There are 14 residues in the CDR3. V was trimmed by 3 bases and J by 4 bases, leaving 13 bases between them. Germline V gives CDR1 DFQATT, CDR2 SNEGSKA (reference sequence). The DNA for the CDR3 is TGCAGTGCTAGTTCGTCCAGACCTAATCAGCCCCAGCATTTT. Translated: CSASSSRPNQPQHF.

This clonotype has ten or more counts. This chain joins TRBV7-8 and TRBJ2-2; 7 nucleotides align to TRBD1. The germline CDR1 and CDR2 sequences are SGHVS and FQNEAQ. The V segment lost 2 bases and the J segment 10 bases; nucleotides outside the gene matches: 19. CDR3 length: 18 residues. CDR3 nucleotides: TGTGCCAGCAGCTTAAATTTAGGCAGGACAGGCTCGCGTATGGAGCTGTTTTTT. Translation gives CASSLNLGRTGSRMELFF.

This clonotype appeared a single time. The chain joins TRBV9 to TRBJ2-1; possible D gene TRBD2, 6 bases. The V and J ends lost 0 bases and 6 bases respectively, with 13 bases between them. Germline V CDR1 and CDR2: SGDLS, YYNGEE. The CDR3 runs 15 residues. This chain's CDR3 is CASSVVGGPRNEQFF. CDR3 DNA: TGTGCCAGCAGCGTAGTGGGGGGACCTCGCAATGAGCAGTTCTTC.

In its sample, this clonotype was seen a few times. The chain joins TRBV6-5 to TRBJ2-3; 8 nucleotides match TRBD1. Trimming cost V 2 bases and J 7 bases; bases outside gene matches: 8. The CDR3 spans 15 residues. Germline CDR1 reads MNHEY; CDR2 reads SVGAGI. This CDR3 is CASSYQNQGANTQYF. The CDR3 nucleotides are TGTGCCAGCAGTTACCAAAACCAGGGGGCAAATACGCAGTATTTT.

This clonotype was seen repeatedly, ten times or more. The gene calls are TRBV7-2 and TRBJ1-2; D gene ambiguous. V was shortened by 1 base and J by 4 bases, with 7 bases between the two germline ends. Germline V gene data show CDR1 as SGHTA and CDR2 as FQGNSA. The CDR3 is 13 amino acids. The CDR3 coding sequence is TGTGCCAGCAGCTTAGTGCAGAGCTATGGCTACACCTTC. This encodes CASSLVQSYGYTF.

V usage is TRBV19 and J usage is TRBJ1-2; D is ambiguous. Germline V gives CDR1 LNHDA, CDR2 SQIVND (reference sequence). Trimming stripped 3 bases from V and 8 bases from J, with 22 bases between. The length of the CDR3 is 16 residues. DNA of the CDR3: TGTGCCAGTAGTATGGGGTACGAACAGACCTCCAGGGGCTACACCTTC. Amino acid sequence: CASSMGYEQTSRGYTF.

The chain recombines TRBV6-2 or TRBV6-3 with TRBJ2-1; D is unclear. Trimming took 4 bases from V and 8 from J, leaving 6 bases between them. Germline CDR1 is MNHEY and CDR2 is SVGEGT. The CDR3 is 11 amino acids. CDR3 nucleotide sequence: TGTGCCAGCAGTTCTAAGGATGAGCAGTTCTTC. Translated, it gives CASSSKDEQFF.

CDR3 DNA: TGTGCCACCGGGACAGGGGACAATCAGCCCCAGCATTTT. The encoded protein is CATGTGDNQPQHF. This chain links TRBV24-1 with TRBJ1-5, with 10 bases fitting TRBD1. The CDR3 is 13 residues long. The J segment lost 3 bases and the V segment lost 9 bases, leaving 1 base of the junction unmatched. Looked up from germline, CDR1 is KGHDR and CDR2 is SFDVKD.

The rearrangement links TRBV7-6 to TRBJ1-2; D may be TRBD1 (5 bases). The CDR3 is 12 residues long. Trimming left V 5 bases short and J 8 bases short, with 12 bases between. The germline V gene encodes CDR1 SGHVS and CDR2 FNYEAQ. Here the CDR3 reads CASSQPGFGYTF. CDR3 in DNA: TGTGCCAGCAGCCAACCAGGGTTCGGCTACACCTTC.

The rearrangement links TRBV28 to TRBJ2-7; the D is unclear. V was pared by 4 bases and J by 0 bases, with 16 bases between. CDR3 length: 16 amino acids. Per germline, CDR1 MDHEN and CDR2 SYDVKM. The CDR3 spells CASSSHVGLSSYEQYF. In DNA form, the CDR3 reads TGTGCCAGCAGTTCCCACGTCGGGCTAAGCTCCTACGAGCAGTACTTC.

This clonotype has more than one count but fewer than ten. This chain uses TRBV20-1 with TRBJ1-3; D uncertain. This CDR3 is 13 amino acids long. Per the germline V gene, CDR1 is DFQATT and CDR2 is SNEGSKA (reference sequence). V dropped 6 bases and J dropped 0 bases, with 9 bases sitting between them. The CDR3 region is CSAQKFSGNTIYF. The CDR3 region has the DNA TGCAGTGCGCAAAAATTCTCTGGAAACACCATATATTTT.

The chain uses TRBV4-2 and TRBJ1-1, with 7 positions matching TRBD1. CDR3 size: 16 residues. Germline lookup yields CDR1 LGHNA and CDR2 YNFKEQ. V shed 0 bases, J shed 3 bases, and the junction held 7 bases outside the gene matches. The CDR3 reads CASSQEEGRGYTEAFF. CDR3 coding DNA: TGTGCCAGCAGCCAAGAGGAGGGCAGGGGGTACACTGAAGCTTTCTTT.

The chain combines TRBV5-6 with TRBJ2-7, with D uncertain. Trimming removed 6 bases from V and 1 base from J, with 17 bases in between. From germline, CDR1 is SGHDT and CDR2 YYEEEE. This CDR3 is 15 amino acids long. CDR3 coding DNA: TGTGCCAGCAACCCCTCCCCCTCAGAGTCCTACGAGCAGTACTTC. It is translated as CASNPSPSESYEQYF.

The chain carries TRBV11-2 and TRBJ2-6, with a possible D match to TRBD2 (7 bases). The germline V and J ends were trimmed by 1 base and 0 bases, with 16 bases remaining between them. Per germline, CDR1 SGHAT and CDR2 FQNNGV. The CDR3 contains 19 residues. This CDR3 reads CASSLAPRGARSGANVLTF. The CDR3 region has the DNA TGTGCCAGCAGCTTAGCCCCTCGGGGGGCGCGCTCTGGGGCCAACGTCCTGACTTTC.